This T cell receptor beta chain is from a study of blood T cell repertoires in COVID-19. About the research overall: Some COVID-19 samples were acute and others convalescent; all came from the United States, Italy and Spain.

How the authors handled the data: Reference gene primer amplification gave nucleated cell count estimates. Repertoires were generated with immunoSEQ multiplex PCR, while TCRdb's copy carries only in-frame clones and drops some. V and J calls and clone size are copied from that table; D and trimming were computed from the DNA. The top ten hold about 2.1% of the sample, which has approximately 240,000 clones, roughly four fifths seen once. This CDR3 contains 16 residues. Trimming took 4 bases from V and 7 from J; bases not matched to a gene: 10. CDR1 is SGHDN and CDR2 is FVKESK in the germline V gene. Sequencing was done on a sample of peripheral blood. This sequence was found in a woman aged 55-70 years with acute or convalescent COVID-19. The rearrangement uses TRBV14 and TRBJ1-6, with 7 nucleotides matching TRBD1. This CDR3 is CASSLTGDLQNSPLHF. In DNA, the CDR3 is TGTGCCAGCAGCCTCACAGGGGATTTACAGAATTCACCCCTCCACTTT.